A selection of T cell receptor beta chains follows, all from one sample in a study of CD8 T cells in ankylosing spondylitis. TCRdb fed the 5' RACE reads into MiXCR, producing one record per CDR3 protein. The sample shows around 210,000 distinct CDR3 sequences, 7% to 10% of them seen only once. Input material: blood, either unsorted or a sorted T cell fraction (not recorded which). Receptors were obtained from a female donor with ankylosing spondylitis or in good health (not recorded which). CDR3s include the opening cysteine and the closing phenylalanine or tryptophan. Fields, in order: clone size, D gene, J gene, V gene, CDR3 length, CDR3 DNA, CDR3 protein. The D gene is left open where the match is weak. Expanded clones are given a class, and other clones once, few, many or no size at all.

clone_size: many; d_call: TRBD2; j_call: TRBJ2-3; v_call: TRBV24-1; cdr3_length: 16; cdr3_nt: TGTGCCACCAGGGGACTAGCGGGCGCGGGTACAGATACGCAGTATTTT; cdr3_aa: CATRGLAGAGTDTQYF
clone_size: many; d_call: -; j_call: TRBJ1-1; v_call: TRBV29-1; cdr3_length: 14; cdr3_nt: TGCAGCGCAACTACAGGGCCGGCGAACACTGAAGCTTTCTTT; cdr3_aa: CSATTGPANTEAFF
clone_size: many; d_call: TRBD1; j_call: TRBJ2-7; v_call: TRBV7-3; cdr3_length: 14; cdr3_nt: TGTGCCAGCAGCTTAAGAGGCAGGGGGCAAGAGCAGTACTTC; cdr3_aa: CASSLRGRGQEQYF
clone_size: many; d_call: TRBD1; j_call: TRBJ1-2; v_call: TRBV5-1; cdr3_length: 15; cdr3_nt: TGCGCCAGCAGCTTGGATGGACAGGGACAGAATGGCTACACCTTC; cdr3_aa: CASSLDGQGQNGYTF
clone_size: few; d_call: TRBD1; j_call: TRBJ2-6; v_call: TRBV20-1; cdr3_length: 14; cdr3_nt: TGCAGTGCCCGGGACAGCTCTGGGGCCAACGTCCTGACTTTC; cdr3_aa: CSARDSSGANVLTF
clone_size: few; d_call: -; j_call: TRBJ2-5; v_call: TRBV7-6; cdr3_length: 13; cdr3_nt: TGTGCCAGCAGCCCCGACGGAGAAGAGACCCAGTACTTC; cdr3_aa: CASSPDGEETQYF
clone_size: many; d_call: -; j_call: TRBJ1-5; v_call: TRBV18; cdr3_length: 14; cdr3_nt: TGTGCCAGCTCCCTTCAGGGTAATAATCAGCCCCAGCATTTT; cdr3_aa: CASSLQGNNQPQHF
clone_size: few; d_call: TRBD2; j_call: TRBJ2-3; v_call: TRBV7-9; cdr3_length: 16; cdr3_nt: TGTGCCAGCAGCTTAGATGGTAGCGGGAGGGCCCATACGCAGTATTTT; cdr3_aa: CASSLDGSGRAHTQYF
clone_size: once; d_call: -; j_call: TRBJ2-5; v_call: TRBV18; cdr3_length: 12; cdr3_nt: TGTGCCAGCTCAGGGTACCAAGAGACCCAGTACTTC; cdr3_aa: CASSGYQETQYF
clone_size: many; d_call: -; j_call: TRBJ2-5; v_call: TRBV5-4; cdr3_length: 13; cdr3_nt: TGTGCCAGCAGCCAAGGACCACGGGAGACCCAGTACTTC; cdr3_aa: CASSQGPRETQYF
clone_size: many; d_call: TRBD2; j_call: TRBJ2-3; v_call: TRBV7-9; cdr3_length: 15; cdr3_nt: TGTGCCAGCAGCTTCGGTAGCGGGAGGGCAGATACGCAGTATTTT; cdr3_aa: CASSFGSGRADTQYF
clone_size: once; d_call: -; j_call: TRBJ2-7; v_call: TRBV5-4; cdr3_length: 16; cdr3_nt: TGTGCCAGCAGCGCCCGGGACTGGGGGGATACCTACAAGCAGTACTTC; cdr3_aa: CASSARDWGDTYKQYF
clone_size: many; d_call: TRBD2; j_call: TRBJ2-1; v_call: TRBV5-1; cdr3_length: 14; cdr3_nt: TGCGCCAGCAGCCGCGGGGTAGCGGGAGTCGAGCAGTTCTTC; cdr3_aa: CASSRGVAGVEQFF
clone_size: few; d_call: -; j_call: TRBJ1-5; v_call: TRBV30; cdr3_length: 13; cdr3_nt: TGTGCCTGGAGTTTGTCCCTCAATCAGCCCCAGCATTTT; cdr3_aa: CAWSLSLNQPQHF
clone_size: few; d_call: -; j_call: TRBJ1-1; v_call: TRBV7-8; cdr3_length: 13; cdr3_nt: TGTGCCAGCAGCGATGGGCCCAACACTGAAGCTTTCTTT; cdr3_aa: CASSDGPNTEAFF
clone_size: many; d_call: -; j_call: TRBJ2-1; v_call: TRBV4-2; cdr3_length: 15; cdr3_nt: TGTGCCAGCAGCCAAGGCGACTTAGGAAGCCATGAGCAGTTCTTC; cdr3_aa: CASSQGDLGSHEQFF
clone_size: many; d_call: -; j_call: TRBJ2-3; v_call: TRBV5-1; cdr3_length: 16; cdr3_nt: TGCGCCAGCAGCTTGGTTAACAGGGAAGGGACAGATACGCAGTATTTT; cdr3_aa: CASSLVNREGTDTQYF
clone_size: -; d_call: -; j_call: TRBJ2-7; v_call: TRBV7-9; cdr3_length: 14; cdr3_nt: TGTGCCAGCAGCCGACACGGGGCGCGGTACGAGCAGTACTTC; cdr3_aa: CASSRHGARYEQYF
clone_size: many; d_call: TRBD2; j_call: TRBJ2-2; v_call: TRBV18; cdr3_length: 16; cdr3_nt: TGTGCCAGCTCACCACAGACTAGCGGGGCCACCGGGGAGCTGTTTTTT; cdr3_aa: CASSPQTSGATGELFF
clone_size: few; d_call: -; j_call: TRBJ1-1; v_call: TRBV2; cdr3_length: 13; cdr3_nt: TGTGCCAGCAGAAGGGAGTTGGACACTGAAGCTTTCTTT; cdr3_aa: CASRRELDTEAFF
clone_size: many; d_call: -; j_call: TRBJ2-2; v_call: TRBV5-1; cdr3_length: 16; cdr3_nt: TGCGCCAGCAGCTTAGATCCCGGGATGAACACCGGGGAGCTGTTTTTT; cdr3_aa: CASSLDPGMNTGELFF
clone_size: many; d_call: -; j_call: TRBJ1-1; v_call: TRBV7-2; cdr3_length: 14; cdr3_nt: TGTGCCAGCAGCATCAATCGTCCGACCTATGAAGCTTTCTTT; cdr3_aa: CASSINRPTYEAFF
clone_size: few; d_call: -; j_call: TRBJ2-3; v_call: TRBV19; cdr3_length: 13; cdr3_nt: TGTGCCAGTAGTCCATCTTCTTGGGATACGCAGTATTTT; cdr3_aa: CASSPSSWDTQYF
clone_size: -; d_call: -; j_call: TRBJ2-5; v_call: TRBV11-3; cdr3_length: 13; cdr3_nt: TGTGCCAGCAGCTTACAAGGGACTGAGACCCAGTACTTC; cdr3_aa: CASSLQGTETQYF
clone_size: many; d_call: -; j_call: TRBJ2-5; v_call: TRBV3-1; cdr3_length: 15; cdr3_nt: TGTGCCAGCAGCCCCCCGCCTTGGGGCGGAGAGACCCAGTACTTC; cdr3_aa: CASSPPPWGGETQYF
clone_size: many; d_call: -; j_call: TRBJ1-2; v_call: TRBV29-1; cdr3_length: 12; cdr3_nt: TGCAGCGTTGAAGATGTGGTTACTGGCTACACCTTC; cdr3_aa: CSVEDVVTGYTF
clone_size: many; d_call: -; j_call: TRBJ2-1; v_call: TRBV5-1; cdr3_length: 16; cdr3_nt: TGCGCCAGCAGCTTAGGACCGGCGGGAACCAGGAATGAGCAGTTCTTC; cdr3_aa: CASSLGPAGTRNEQFF
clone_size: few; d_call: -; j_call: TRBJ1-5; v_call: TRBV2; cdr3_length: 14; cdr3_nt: TGTGCCAGCAGTGACGGTGTTATTAATCAGCCCCAGCATTTT; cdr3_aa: CASSDGVINQPQHF
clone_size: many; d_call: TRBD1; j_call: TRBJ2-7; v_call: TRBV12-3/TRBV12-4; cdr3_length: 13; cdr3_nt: TGTGCCAGCAGTACTAGGACAGGGAACGAGCAGTACTTC; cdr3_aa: CASSTRTGNEQYF
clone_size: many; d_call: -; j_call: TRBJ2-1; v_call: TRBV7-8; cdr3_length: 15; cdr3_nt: TGTGCCAGCTCCGATAGCGGTACCTCCTACAATGAGCAGTTCTTC; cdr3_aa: CASSDSGTSYNEQFF
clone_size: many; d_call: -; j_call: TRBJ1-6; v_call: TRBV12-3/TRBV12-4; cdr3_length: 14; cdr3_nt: TGTGCCAGCAGTTCCGCCGGGGCCCGAGGCGCCCTCCACTTT; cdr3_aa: CASSSAGARGALHF
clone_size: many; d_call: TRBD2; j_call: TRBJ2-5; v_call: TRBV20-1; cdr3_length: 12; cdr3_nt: TGCAGTGCTGGGACTAGCGTGGAGACCCAGTATTTC; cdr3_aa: CSAGTSVETQYF
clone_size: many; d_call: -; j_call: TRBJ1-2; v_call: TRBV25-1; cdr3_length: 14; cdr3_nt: TGTGCCAGCAGTGACCCCCTCGTGGCAGGCGGCTACACCTTC; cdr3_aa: CASSDPLVAGGYTF
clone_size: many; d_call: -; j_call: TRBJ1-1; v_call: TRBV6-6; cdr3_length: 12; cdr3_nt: TGTGCCAGCAGTAGAGTGGGGGGAGAAGCTTTCTTT; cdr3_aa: CASSRVGGEAFF
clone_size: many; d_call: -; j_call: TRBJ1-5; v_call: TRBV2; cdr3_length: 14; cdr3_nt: TGTGCCAGCAGTGACGAATGGAGCAATCAGCCCCAGCATTTT; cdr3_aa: CASSDEWSNQPQHF
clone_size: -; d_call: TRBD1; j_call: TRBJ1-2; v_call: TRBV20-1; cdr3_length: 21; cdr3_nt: TGCTGTGCTAGCGTTTCAGCCCCAACGGAAACAGGGGGTGGGAGACACTATGGCTACACCTTC; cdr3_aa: CCASVSAPTETGGGRHYGYTF
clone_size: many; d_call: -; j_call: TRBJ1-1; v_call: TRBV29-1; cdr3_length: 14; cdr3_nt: TGCAGCGTTGAAGATCTGAACAGGGAGCTCGAAGCTTTCTTT; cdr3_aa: CSVEDLNRELEAFF
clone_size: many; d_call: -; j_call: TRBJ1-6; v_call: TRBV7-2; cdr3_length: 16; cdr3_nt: TGTGCCAGCAGCTTAAGGGGAGGAGGCTCGAATTCACCCCTCCACTTT; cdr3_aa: CASSLRGGGSNSPLHF
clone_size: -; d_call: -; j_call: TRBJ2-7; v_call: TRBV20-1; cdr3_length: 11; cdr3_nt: TGCAGTGCTAGAGGGGGAGGCGAGCAGTACTTC; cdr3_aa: CSARGGGEQYF
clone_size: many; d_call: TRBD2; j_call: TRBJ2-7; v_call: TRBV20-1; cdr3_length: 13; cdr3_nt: TGCAGTGCTGGGACTAGCGGGGGGTGGGAGCAGTACTTC; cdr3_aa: CSAGTSGGWEQYF
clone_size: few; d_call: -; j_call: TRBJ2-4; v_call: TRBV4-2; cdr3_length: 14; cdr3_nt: TGTGCCAGCAGCCCCGGGCGCTCCAAAAACATTCAGTACTTC; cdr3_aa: CASSPGRSKNIQYF
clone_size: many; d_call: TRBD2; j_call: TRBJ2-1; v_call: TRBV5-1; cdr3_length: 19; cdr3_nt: TGCGCCAGCAGCCCGGGACTAGCGGGAGGTCCCCGCCCCTACAATGAGCAGTTCTTC; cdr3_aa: CASSPGLAGGPRPYNEQFF
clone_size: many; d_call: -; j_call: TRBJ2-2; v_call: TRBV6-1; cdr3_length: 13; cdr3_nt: TGTGCCAGCCTTAGGGGGAACACCGGGGAGCTGTTTTTT; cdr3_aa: CASLRGNTGELFF
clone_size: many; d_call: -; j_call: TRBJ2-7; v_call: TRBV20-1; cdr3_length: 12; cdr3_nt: TGCAGTGCTAAACCGGACAGCTACGAGCAGTACTTC; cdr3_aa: CSAKPDSYEQYF
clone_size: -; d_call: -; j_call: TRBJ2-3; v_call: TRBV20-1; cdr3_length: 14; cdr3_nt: TGCAGTGCTATGTTTGGTCTTAGCACAGATACGCAGTATTTT; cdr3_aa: CSAMFGLSTDTQYF
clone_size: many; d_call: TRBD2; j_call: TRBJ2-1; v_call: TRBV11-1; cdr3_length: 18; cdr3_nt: TGTGCCAGCTGGACCCCGGGACTAGCGGGAGGAAGGGAGGATGAGCAGTTCTTC; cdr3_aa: CASWTPGLAGGREDEQFF
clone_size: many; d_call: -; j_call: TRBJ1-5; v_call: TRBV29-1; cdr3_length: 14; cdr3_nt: TGCAGCGTTAGTACCGGGACGGAGAATCAGCCCCAGCATTTT; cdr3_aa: CSVSTGTENQPQHF
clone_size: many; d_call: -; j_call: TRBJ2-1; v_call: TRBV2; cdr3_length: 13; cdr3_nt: TGTGCCAGCAGTGGCGTAGGGGACCGTGAGCAGTTCTTC; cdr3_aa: CASSGVGDREQFF
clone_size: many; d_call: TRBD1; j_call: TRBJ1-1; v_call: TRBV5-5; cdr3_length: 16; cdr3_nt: TGTGCCAGCAGCCACGAGGGCCAGGGGGCTCGCACTGAAGCTTTCTTT; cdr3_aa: CASSHEGQGARTEAFF
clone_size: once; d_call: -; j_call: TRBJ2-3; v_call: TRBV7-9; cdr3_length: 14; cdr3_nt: TGTACCAGCAGCTTAGGGCGGTCCACAGATACGCAGTATTTT; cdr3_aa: CTSSLGRSTDTQYF
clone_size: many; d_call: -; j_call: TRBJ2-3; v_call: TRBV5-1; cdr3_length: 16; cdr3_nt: TGCGCCAGCAGGGATTGGAGGGGGGGACGTGCAGATACGCAGTATTTT; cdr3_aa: CASRDWRGGRADTQYF
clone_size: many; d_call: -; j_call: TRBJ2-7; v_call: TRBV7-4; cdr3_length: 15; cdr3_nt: TGTGCCAGCAGCTTGCGCCCGGGACACACCTACGAGCAGTACTTC; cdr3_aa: CASSLRPGHTYEQYF
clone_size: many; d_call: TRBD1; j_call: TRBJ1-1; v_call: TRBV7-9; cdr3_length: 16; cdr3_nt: TGTGCCAGCAGGTCCGGGACAGGGGATACGAGGACTGAAGCTTTCTTT; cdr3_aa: CASRSGTGDTRTEAFF
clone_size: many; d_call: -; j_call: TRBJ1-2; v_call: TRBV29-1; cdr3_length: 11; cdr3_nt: TGCAGCTCCCGGGTAGGAGATGGCTACACCTTC; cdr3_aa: CSSRVGDGYTF
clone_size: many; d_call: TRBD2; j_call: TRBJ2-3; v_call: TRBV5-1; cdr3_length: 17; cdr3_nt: TGCGCCAGCAGCTTGGTGGCTAGCGGGAGGGGCACAGATACGCAGTATTTT; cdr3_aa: CASSLVASGRGTDTQYF
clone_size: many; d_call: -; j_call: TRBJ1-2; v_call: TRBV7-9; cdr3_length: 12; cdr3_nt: TGTGCCAGCAGCTACGTGGGGTCTGGCTACACCTTC; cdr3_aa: CASSYVGSGYTF